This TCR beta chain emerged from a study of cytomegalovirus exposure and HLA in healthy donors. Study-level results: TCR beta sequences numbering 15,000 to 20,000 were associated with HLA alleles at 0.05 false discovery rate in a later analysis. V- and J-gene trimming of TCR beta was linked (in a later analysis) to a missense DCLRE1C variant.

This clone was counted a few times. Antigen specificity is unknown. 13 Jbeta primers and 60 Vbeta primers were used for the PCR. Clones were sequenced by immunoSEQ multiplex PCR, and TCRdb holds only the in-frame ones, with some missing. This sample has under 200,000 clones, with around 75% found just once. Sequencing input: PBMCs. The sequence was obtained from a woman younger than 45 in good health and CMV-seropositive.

As DNA, the CDR3 is TGTGCCAGCAGCCAAGCGGTTGGACTATTCCCAGATACGCAGTATTTT. It codes for CASSQAVGLFPDTQYF. V and J are TRBV14 and TRBJ2-3, with D possibly matching TRBD2 (6 bases). The CDR3 is 16 amino acids. V was clipped by 1 base and J by 4 bases, with 15 bases between them. Per germline, CDR1 SGHDN and CDR2 FVKESK. Filled out from reference TRBV14 and TRBJ2-3, the complete variable domain reads EAGVTQFPSHSVIEKGQTVTLRCDPISGHDNLYWYRRVMGKEIKFLLHFVKESKQDESGMPNNRFLAERTGGTYSTLKVQPAELEDSGVYFCASSQAVGLFPDTQYFGPGTRLTVL.